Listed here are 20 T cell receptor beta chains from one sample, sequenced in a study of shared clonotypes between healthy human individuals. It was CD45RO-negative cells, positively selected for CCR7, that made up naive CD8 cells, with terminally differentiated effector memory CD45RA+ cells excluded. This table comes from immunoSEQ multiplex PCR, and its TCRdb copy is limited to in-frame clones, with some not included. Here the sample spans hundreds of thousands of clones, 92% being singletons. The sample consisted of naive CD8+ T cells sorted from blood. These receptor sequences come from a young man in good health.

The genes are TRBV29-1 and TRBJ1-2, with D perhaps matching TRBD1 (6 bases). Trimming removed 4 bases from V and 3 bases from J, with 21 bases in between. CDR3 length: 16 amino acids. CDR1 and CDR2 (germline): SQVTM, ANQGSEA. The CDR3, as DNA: TGCAGCGTTGTTGGCGATTCGGGGGCCGGCTACTATGGCTACACCTTC. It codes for CSVVGDSGAGYYGYTF. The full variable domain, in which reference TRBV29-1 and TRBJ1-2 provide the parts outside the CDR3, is SAVISQKPSRDICQRGTSLTIQCQVDSQVTMMFWYRQQPGQSLTLIATANQGSEATYESGFVIDKFPISRPNLTFSTLTVSNMSPEDSSIYLCSVVGDSGAGYYGYTFGSGTRLTVV.

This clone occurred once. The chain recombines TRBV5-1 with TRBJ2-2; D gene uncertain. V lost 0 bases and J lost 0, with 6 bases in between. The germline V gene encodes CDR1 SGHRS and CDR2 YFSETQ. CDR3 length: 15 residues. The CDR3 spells CASSLDPANTGELFF. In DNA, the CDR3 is TGCGCCAGCAGCTTGGACCCAGCGAACACCGGGGAGCTGTTTTTT. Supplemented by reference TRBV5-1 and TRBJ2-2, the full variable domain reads KAGVTQTPRYLIKTRGQQVTLSCSPISGHRSVSWYQQTPGQGLQFLFEYFSETQRNKGNFPGRFSGRQFSNSRSEMNVSTLELGDSALYLCASSLDPANTGELFFGEGSRLTVL.

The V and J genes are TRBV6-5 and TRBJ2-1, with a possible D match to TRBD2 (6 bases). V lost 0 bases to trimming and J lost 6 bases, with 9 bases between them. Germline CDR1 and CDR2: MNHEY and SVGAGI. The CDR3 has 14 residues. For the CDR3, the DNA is TGTGCCAGCAGTTACTCGCGTAGCGGCAATGAGCAGTTCTTC. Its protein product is CASSYSRSGNEQFF.

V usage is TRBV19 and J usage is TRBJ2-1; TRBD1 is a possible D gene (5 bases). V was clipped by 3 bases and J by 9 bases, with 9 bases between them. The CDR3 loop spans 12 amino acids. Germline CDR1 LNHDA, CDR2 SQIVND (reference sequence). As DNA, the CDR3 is TGTGCCAGTAGTATGGGGCAGGGTGAGCAGTTCTTC. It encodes CASSMGQGEQFF.

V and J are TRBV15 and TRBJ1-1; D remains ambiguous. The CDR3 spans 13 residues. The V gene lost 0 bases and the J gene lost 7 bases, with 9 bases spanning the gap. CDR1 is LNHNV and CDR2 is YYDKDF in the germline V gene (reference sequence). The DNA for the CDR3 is TGTGCCACCAGCAGAGATAGGGCCCTTGAAGCTTTCTTT. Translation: CATSRDRALEAFF. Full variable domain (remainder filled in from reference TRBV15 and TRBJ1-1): DAMVIQNPRYQVTQFGKPVTLSCSQTLNHNVMYWYQQKSSQAPKLLFHYYDKDFNNEADTPDNFQSRRPNTSFCFLDIRSPGLGDTAMYLCATSRDRALEAFFGQGTRLTVV.

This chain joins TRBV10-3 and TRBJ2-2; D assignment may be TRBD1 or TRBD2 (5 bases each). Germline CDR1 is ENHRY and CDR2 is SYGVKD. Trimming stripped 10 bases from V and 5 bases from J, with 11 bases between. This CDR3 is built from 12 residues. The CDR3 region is CATFGGTGELFF. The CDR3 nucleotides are TGTGCCACGTTTGGGGGTACCGGGGAGCTGTTTTTT.

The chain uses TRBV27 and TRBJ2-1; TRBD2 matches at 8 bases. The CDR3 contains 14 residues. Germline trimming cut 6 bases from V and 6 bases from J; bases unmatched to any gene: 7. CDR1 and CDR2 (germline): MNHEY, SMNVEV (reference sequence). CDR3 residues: CASRGSGALNEQFF. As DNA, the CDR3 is TGTGCCAGCAGGGGTAGCGGGGCCCTCAATGAGCAGTTCTTC.

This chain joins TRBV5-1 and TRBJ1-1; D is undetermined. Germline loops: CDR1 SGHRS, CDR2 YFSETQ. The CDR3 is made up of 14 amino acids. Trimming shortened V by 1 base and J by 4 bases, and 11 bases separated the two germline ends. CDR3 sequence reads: CASSLPGSATEAFF. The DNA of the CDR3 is TGCGCCAGCAGCTTGCCGGGTTCGGCCACTGAAGCTTTCTTT. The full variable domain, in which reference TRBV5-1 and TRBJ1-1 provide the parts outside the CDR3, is KAGVTQTPRYLIKTRGQQVTLSCSPISGHRSVSWYQQTPGQGLQFLFEYFSETQRNKGNFPGRFSGRQFSNSRSEMNVSTLELGDSALYLCASSLPGSATEAFFGQGTRLTVV.

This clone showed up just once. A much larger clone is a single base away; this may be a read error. The CDR3 region is CASSSTVNTEAFF. The CDR3 DNA sequence: TGTGCCAGCAGCTCTACAGTGAACACTGAAGCTTTCTTT. V is TRBV7-6 and J is TRBJ1-1; D remains ambiguous. V was pared by 4 bases and J by 0 bases, with 6 bases between. The CDR3 is 13 amino acids. Per the germline V gene, CDR1 is SGHVS and CDR2 is FNYEAQ.

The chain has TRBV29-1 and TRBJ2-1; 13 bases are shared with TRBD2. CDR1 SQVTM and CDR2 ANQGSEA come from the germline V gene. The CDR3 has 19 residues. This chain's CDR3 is CTVRPKRTSGSLRYNEQFF. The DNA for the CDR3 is TGCACCGTACGCCCGAAGAGGACTAGCGGGAGCCTAAGGTACAATGAGCAGTTCTTC.

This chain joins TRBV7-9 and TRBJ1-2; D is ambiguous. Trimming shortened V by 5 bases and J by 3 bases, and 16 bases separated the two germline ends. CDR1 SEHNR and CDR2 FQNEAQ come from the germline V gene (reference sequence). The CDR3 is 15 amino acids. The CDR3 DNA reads TGTGCCAGCAGCACTGAGATCAGATACGACTATGGCTACACCTTC. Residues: CASSTEIRYDYGYTF.

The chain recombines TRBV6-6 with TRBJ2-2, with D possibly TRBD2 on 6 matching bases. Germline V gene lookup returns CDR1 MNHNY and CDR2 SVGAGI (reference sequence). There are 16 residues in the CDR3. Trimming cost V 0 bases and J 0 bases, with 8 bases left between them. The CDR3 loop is CASSYSREPNTGELFF. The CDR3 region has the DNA TGTGCCAGCAGTTACTCCCGGGAGCCGAACACCGGGGAGCTGTTTTTT.

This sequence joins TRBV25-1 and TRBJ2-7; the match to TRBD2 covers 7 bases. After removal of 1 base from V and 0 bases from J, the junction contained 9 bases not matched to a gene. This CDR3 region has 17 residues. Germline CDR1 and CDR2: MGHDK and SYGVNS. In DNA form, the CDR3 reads TGTGCCAGCAGTGAATCGAGGATGGGCGGGAGCTCCTACGAGCAGTACTTC. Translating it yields CASSESRMGGSSYEQYF.

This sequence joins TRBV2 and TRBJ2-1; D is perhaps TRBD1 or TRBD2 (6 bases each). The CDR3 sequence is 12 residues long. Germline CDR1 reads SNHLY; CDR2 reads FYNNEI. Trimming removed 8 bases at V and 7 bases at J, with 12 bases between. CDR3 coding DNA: TGTGCCAGCTTTGGGGGGCATAATGAGCAGTTCTTC. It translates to CASFGGHNEQFF.

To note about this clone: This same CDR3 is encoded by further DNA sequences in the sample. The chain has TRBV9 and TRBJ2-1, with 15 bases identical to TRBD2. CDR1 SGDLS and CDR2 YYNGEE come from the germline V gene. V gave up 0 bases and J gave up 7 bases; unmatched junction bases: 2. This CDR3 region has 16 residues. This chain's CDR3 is CASSVGTSGRGNEQFF. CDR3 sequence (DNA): TGTGCCAGCAGCGTAGGGACTAGCGGGAGGGGTAATGAGCAGTTCTTC.

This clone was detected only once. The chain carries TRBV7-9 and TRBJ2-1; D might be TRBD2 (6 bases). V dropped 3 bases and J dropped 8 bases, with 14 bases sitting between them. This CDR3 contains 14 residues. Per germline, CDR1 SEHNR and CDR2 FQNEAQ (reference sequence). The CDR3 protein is CASSFSGSGDEQFF. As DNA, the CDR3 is TGTGCCAGCAGCTTTAGCGGCTCAGGCGATGAGCAGTTCTTC.

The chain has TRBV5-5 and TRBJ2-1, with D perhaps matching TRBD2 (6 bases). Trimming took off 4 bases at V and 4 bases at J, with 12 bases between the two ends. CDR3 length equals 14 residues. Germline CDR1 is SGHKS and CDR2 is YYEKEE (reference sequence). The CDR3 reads CASSLRGWYNEQFF. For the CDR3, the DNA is TGTGCCAGCAGCCTCCGGGGGTGGTACAATGAGCAGTTCTTC.

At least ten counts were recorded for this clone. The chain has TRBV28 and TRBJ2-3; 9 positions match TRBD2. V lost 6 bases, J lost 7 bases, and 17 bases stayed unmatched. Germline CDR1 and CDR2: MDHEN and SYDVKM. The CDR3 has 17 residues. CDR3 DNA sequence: TGTGCCAGCAGCCCCGGGGGGGCGGGAGGGCCGTCGAATACGCAGTATTTT. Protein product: CASSPGGAGGPSNTQYF.

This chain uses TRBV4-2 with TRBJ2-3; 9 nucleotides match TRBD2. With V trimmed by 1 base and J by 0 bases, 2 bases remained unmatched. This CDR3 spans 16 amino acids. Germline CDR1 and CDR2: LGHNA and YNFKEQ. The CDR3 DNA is TGTGCCAGCAGCCAAGCCCTAGCGGGGAGCACAGATACGCAGTATTTT. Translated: CASSQALAGSTDTQYF.

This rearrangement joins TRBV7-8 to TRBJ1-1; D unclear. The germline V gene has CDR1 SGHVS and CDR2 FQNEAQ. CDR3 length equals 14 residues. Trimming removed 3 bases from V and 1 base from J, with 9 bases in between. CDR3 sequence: CASSFQVGNTEAFF. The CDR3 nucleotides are TGTGCCAGCAGCTTCCAAGTCGGGAACACTGAAGCTTTCTTT.